A single sample gave rise to the 13 T cell receptor beta chains below, sequenced in a study of T cells in Graves' hyperthyroidism and ophthalmopathy. Amplification targeted TCR beta CDR3 regions from RNA transcripts. An initial round of RT-PCR targeting the TCR CDR3 relied on the HTBI primer set. TCRdb re-called the multiplex PCR reads with MiXCR, one entry per CDR3 protein. Among roughly 260,000 distinct CDR3 sequences, 13% to 15% were seen once, and the ten largest hold roughly 15%. The sequenced sample was blood. The receptors derive from a woman aged 40 to 55 with Graves' hyperthyroidism that later progressed to Graves' ophthalmopathy.

There are many counts of this clonotype. V and J are TRBV28 and TRBJ1-5; no firm D call. The germline V gene encodes CDR1 MDHEN and CDR2 SYDVKM. The length of the CDR3 is 14 residues. Trimming took off 11 bases at V and 0 bases at J, with 14 bases between the two ends. CDR3 sequence (DNA): TGTGCCTCCGGGGAGGTGTATAGCAATCAGCCCCAGCATTTT. It specifies CASGEVYSNQPQHF.

This clonotype was counted ten times or more. The chain combines TRBV28 with TRBJ1-6, with 7 bases matching TRBD1. This CDR3 is built from 15 residues. Looked up from germline, CDR1 is MDHEN and CDR2 is SYDVKM. V lost 5 bases, J lost 9 bases, and 10 bases stayed unmatched. This CDR3 reads CASSLGFQGGSPLHF. The CDR3, as DNA: TGTGCCAGCAGTCTCGGATTCCAGGGGGGTTCACCCCTCCACTTT.

In its sample, this clonotype was seen many times. This sequence joins TRBV7-9 and TRBJ2-5; D gene uncertain. CDR3 size: 12 residues. Deletions cut 5 bases from V and 5 bases from J, with 9 bases between. Per the germline V gene, CDR1 is SEHNR and CDR2 is FQNEAQ (reference sequence). The CDR3 DNA reads as TGTGCCAGCAGCCCCCCAGTGGAGACCCAGTACTTC. Translating it yields CASSPPVETQYF.

This clonotype was detected many times. The genes are TRBV10-3 and TRBJ1-1, with a tentative D call TRBD1 (6 bases). V lost 0 bases to trimming and J lost 7 bases, with 9 bases between them. Germline CDR1 is ENHRY and CDR2 is SYGVKD. The CDR3 contains 13 residues. CDR3 DNA: TGTGCCATCAGTGAGTCGATGGACAGTGAAGCTTTCTTT. It is translated as CAISESMDSEAFF.

This clonotype was observed at least ten times. The rearrangement uses TRBV19 and TRBJ2-3; 8 nucleotides agree with TRBD2. This CDR3 is built from 17 residues. Germline V lookup: CDR1 LNHDA, CDR2 SQIVND (reference sequence). V gave up 3 bases and J gave up 3 bases; unmatched junction bases: 11. The CDR3 reads CASSIEHRLAMTDTQYF. CDR3 sequence (DNA): TGTGCCAGTAGTATTGAACACCGACTAGCGATGACAGATACGCAGTATTTT.

This clonotype was recorded many times. The rearrangement joins TRBV10-1 to TRBJ2-7, with D possibly matching TRBD2 (5 bases). Germline V gene data show CDR1 as WNHNN and CDR2 as SYGVQD (reference sequence). V lost 3 bases and J lost 6, with 21 bases in between. The CDR3 loop spans 16 amino acids. In nucleotides, the CDR3 is TGCGCCAGCAGTGAAACCCATCCGACACGGAGCGGCGAGCAGTACTTC. The encoded protein is CASSETHPTRSGEQYF.

In regard to this clonotype: It may be a read error: a sequence one base away is much more abundant. This rearrangement joins TRBV7-9 to TRBJ2-2; no clear D. This CDR3 comprises 15 residues. Germline V gene sequence: CDR1 SEHNR, CDR2 FQNEAQ (reference sequence). V dropped 5 bases and J dropped 7 bases, with 17 bases sitting between them. The CDR3 loop reads CASSDKPDPDGELFF. CDR3 nucleotide sequence: TGTGCCAGCAGCGACAAACCGGACCCCGACGGGGAGCTGTTTTTT.

In this sample, this clonotype turned up many times. This chain links TRBV28 with TRBJ2-3; D possibly corresponds to TRBD2 (5 bases). CDR3 length: 16 residues. Germline V gives CDR1 MDHEN, CDR2 SYDVKM. V was cut by 7 bases and J by 5 bases, with 22 bases left in between. CDR3 DNA sequence: TGTGCCAGCATCCCACCCCCGGCGGGCAGATTAGATACGCAGTATTTT. Protein sequence: CASIPPPAGRLDTQYF.

Ten or more counts support this clonotype. This chain uses TRBV12-3 or TRBV12-4 with TRBJ2-7; D may correspond to TRBD1 or TRBD2 (5 bases each). The CDR3 totals 16 residues. Trimming took off 6 bases at V and 1 base at J, with 19 bases between the two ends. This CDR3 is CASSLGDLRRSYEQYF. The CDR3 DNA follows: TGTGCCAGCAGCCTTGGGGACCTCAGGAGATCCTACGAGCAGTACTTC.

This clonotype was counted ten times or more. For the CDR3, the DNA is TGTGCCAGCTCACGACAGGCGACCAATCAGCCCCAGCATTTT. Its protein product is CASSRQATNQPQHF. The chain carries TRBV18 and TRBJ1-5; a possible D gene is TRBD1 (6 bases). Trimming cost V 4 bases and J 3 bases, with 10 bases left between them. CDR3 length: 14 amino acids. Germline V lookup: CDR1 KGHSH, CDR2 LQKENI.

This clonotype has only a few counts. The chain carries TRBV7-2 and TRBJ2-2; 12 nucleotides agree with TRBD2. This CDR3 is 18 amino acids long. Trimming at V came to 1 base and at J to 3 bases, leaving 6 bases not matched to a gene. Germline loops: CDR1 SGHTA, CDR2 FQGNSA. The CDR3 DNA sequence: TGTGCCAGCAGCTTAGTAGGTCTAGCGGGAGGGTACACCGGGGAGCTGTTTTTT. This codes for CASSLVGLAGGYTGELFF. Using reference TRBV7-2 and TRBJ2-2 for the parts outside the CDR3, the full variable domain is GAGVSQSPSNKVTEKGKDVELRCDPISGHTALYWYRQSLGQGLEFLIYFQGNSAPDKSGLPSDRFSAERTGGSVSTLTIQRTQQEDSAVYLCASSLVGLAGGYTGELFFGEGSRLTVL.

This clonotype has ten or more counts. The CDR3 spells CASSIGTAREAFF. CDR3 DNA: TGTGCCAGCAGCATAGGGACGGCGAGGGAAGCTTTCTTT. The chain combines TRBV6-1 with TRBJ1-1; D is possibly TRBD1 (5 bases). CDR1 is MNHNS and CDR2 is SASEGT in the germline V gene. The V and J ends lost 6 bases and 8 bases respectively, with 16 bases between them. The CDR3 spans 13 residues.

This clonotype was observed many times. The chain employs TRBV30 and TRBJ1-5, with D maybe TRBD1 (6 bases). Deletions cut 3 bases from V and 7 bases from J, with 13 bases between. Per the germline V gene, CDR1 is GTSNPN and CDR2 is SVGIG (reference sequence). The length of the CDR3 is 13 residues. The CDR3, as DNA: TGTGCCTGGAGCAGGGGATCGGCGCAGCCCCAGCATTTT. Amino acids: CAWSRGSAQPQHF.